What follows describes a single T cell receptor beta chain. CDR1 is KGHSH and CDR2 is LQKENI in the germline V gene. Trimming shortened V by 3 bases and J by 5 bases, and 10 bases separated the two germline ends. The length of the CDR3 is 13 residues. This entry belongs to a study of early T cells in non-severe SARS-CoV-2 infection. Across the study: Sequencing used unsorted whole-blood bulk RNA, so chains lack pairing.

Each CDR3 protein is one row after TCRdb ran MiXCR on the 5' RACE reads. The sample has about 100,000 distinct CDR3 sequences; around 10% are singletons. This receptor was taken from an adult who was a healthcare worker with PCR-confirmed SARS-CoV-2 infection or an uninfected control (not recorded which). Material: whole blood. The chain combines TRBV18 with TRBJ2-5; D is unresolved. CDR3: CASSPIPVETQYF. CDR3 coding DNA: TGTGCCAGCTCACCCATCCCCGTGGAGACCCAGTACTTC.